Listed here is a single T cell receptor (beta chain). The antigen remains unidentified. The data stem from a study of cytomegalovirus exposure and HLA in healthy donors. Study-wide context: Of roughly 400 genotyped donors, 81% grouped in the Caucasian-associated ancestry cluster. Study-wide points: Among TCR sequences, most were rare, though some public TCRs appeared in many donors. It was in a later analysis that TCR association rates were seen to vary by HLA locus, highest for DRB1 and lowest for HLA-C.

CDR3 length: 14 amino acids. CDR1 is LNHDA and CDR2 is SQIVND in the germline V gene (reference sequence). Losses at the gene ends were 5 bases for V and 6 bases for J; bases not matched to a gene: 9. In the PCR, 60 Vbeta and 13 Jbeta primers were used. Here immunoSEQ multiplex PCR was the method, and the copy in TCRdb shows in-frame clones only, minus some. The ten most abundant clones cover about 13% of a sample with about 77,000 clones. The rearrangement uses TRBV19 and TRBJ1-1; TRBD1 matches at 7 bases. The sample comprised PBMCs. This clonotype was sampled from a man aged 45-65 years in good health and CMV-seropositive. Written as DNA, the CDR3 is TGTGCCAGTAGTTTTCAGGGGGAGTCGGCTGAAGCTTTCTTT. Its translation: CASSFQGESAEAFF.